This T cell receptor (beta chain) was profiled in a study of T cell repertoires in cytomegalovirus infection. Study-wide context: Public TCR beta signatures marked donors with CMV infection and the matching HLA. Study-wide results and caveats: Identification of carriers of CMV plus the relevant HLA was performed using cumulative public TCR beta family frequency. Within the response measured ex vivo, HLA-C-restricted CMV-specific TCR beta clonotypes were dominant.

This CDR3 contains 15 residues. In germline, CDR1 is DFQATT, CDR2 SNEGSKA (reference sequence). V lost 3 bases and J lost 2, with 14 bases in between. TCRdb analysed the reads with MiXCR anew, one entry per CDR3 protein. Of approximately 600,000 distinct CDR3 sequences listed, 40% are singletons. This clonotype was counted between two and nine times. Its antigen is not known. The specimen was cultured PBMCs, collected from culture after CMV antigen stimulation. This TCR was recovered from a human donor in good health (CMV status not recorded). Some clones in this sample may be carry-over from other donors' samples. V and J are TRBV20-1 and TRBJ1-5; TRBD1 might be the D (5 bases). As DNA, the CDR3 is TGCAGTGCTAGCGTGTGGGGCCAGGGCAATCAGCCCCAGCATTTT. This translates into CSASVWGQGNQPQHF.